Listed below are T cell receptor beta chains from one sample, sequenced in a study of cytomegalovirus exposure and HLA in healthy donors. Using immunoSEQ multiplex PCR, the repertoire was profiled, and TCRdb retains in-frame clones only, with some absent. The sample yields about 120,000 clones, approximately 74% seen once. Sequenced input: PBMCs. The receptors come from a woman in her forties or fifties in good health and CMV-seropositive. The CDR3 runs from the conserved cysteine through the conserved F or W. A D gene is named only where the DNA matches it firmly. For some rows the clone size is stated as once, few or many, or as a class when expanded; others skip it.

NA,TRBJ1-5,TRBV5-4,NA,TGTGCCAGCAGCGAACAGGGTGGTGGTAATCAGCCCCAGCATTTT,CASSEQGGGNQPQHF
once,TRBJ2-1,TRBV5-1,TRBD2,TGCGCCAGCAGCTTATCGGGGGGGCCCTACAATGAGCAGTTCTTC,CASSLSGGPYNEQFF
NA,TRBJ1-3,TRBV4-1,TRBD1,TGCGCCAGCAGCCAAGGACAGGGGAACTCTGGAAACACCATATATTTT,CASSQGQGNSGNTIYF
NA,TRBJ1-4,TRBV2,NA,TGTGCCAGCAGGGTGACCCCCGCGGAGGAAAAACTGTTTTTT,CASRVTPAEEKLFF
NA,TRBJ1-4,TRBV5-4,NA,TGTGCCAGCAGCCCGGGGGGGACTAATGAAAAACTGTTTTTT,CASSPGGTNEKLFF
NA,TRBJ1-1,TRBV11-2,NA,TGTGCCAGCAGCCGTTCTAGAGAGGGGAACACTGAAGCTTTCTTT,CASSRSREGNTEAFF
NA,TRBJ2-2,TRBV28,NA,TGTGCCAGCATCCCCCCTGGAGTGGGTACCGGGGAGCTGTTTTTT,CASIPPGVGTGELFF
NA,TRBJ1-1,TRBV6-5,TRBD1,TGTGCCAGCAGCCGAAGGGACAGGGTAAACACTGAAGCTTTCTTT,CASSRRDRVNTEAFF
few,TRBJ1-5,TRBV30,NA,TGTGCCTGGAGTGCCCTCCGGGGGGGGGTCGGGCAGCCCCAGCATTTT,CAWSALRGGVGQPQHF
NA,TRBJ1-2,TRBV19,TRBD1,TGTGCCAGTATCGGGGCTTGGACAGGAAGTATTATCGGCTACACCTTC,CASIGAWTGSIIGYTF
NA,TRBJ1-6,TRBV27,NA,TGTGCCAGCAGTTTATCGCGCCAGACAGGAGTCAGCTCACCCCTCCACTTT,CASSLSRQTGVSSPLHF
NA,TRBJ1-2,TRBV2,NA,TGTGCCAGCAGTGTGGGCTCTGGCTACACCTTC,CASSVGSGYTF